The 27 T cell receptor beta chains reported below all come from one sample, sequenced in a study of blood T cell repertoires in COVID-19 (dated by TCRdb to the early 2020s). Library creation used the immunoSEQ multiplex PCR assay. Not all clones reach the TCRdb copy of this immuneACCESS table, which keeps in-frame sequences only. Checked studies attribute under half of the gap to unresolved V genes and leave the rest unexplained. The sample records fewer than 200,000 clones, roughly 75% of which are singletons. About 6.8% of the sample is in the top ten clones. Sequenced sample: peripheral blood. All receptors come from a man aged 65 to 85 with active or convalescent COVID-19.

This rearrangement joins TRBV15 to TRBJ1-4; no reliable D call. The CDR3 extends over 16 amino acids. V was cut by 5 bases and J by 6 bases, with 19 bases left in between. Germline V gives CDR1 LNHNV, CDR2 YYDKDF (reference sequence). In DNA form, the CDR3 reads TGTGCCACCAGCGGACCCAGCGGGGTAATTGATGAAAAACTGTTTTTT. Translation gives CATSGPSGVIDEKLFF.

The gene calls are TRBV7-8 and TRBJ1-3; D gene uncertain. CDR1 is SGHVS, CDR2 FQNEAQ, per germline. This CDR3 is built from 16 residues. Deletions cut 5 bases from V and 0 bases from J, with 14 bases between. CDR3 in amino acids: CASSPGGVPSGNTIYF. CDR3 bases: TGTGCCAGCAGCCCCGGCGGGGTCCCCTCTGGAAACACCATATATTTT.

The genes are TRBV3-1 (or the pseudogene TRBV3-2) and TRBJ1-2, with D perhaps TRBD1 (5 bases). This CDR3 comprises 14 residues. Trimming took off 0 bases at V and 9 bases at J, with 14 bases between the two ends. Germline CDR1 and CDR2: LGHDT and YNNKEL (reference sequence). CDR3 nucleotides: TGTGCCAGCAGCCAAGACAGTCAGGGTCTACGCTACACCTTC. Its protein is CASSQDSQGLRYTF.

In its sample, this clone was seen a few times. The chain carries TRBV12-3 or TRBV12-4 and TRBJ1-6, with 7 bases that match TRBD1. The J segment lost 5 bases and the V segment lost 6 bases, leaving 1 base of the junction unmatched. The CDR3 sequence is 13 residues long. The CDR3 spells CASRDRNNSPLHF. The CDR3 DNA is TGTGCCAGCAGGGACAGGAATAATTCACCCCTCCACTTT.

The gene calls are TRBV5-4 and TRBJ2-1; TRBD1 agrees at 7 bases. The CDR3 is made up of 15 amino acids. The germline gives CDR1 SGHNT, CDR2 YYREEE (reference sequence). The V gene end was trimmed by 4 bases and the J gene end by 7 bases; junction bases not matched to a gene: 11. The CDR3 DNA follows: TGTGCCAGCAGCCCAGACAGGGCCCTGTTAAATGAGCAGTTCTTC. It codes for CASSPDRALLNEQFF.

The chain recombines TRBV4-2 with TRBJ2-1; 12 bases line up with TRBD2. Trimming took 4 bases from V and 6 from J; bases not matched to a gene: 7. Germline loops: CDR1 LGHNA, CDR2 YNFKEQ. The CDR3 has 16 amino acids. CDR3 DNA sequence: TGTGCCAGCAGCCTTGAGACTAGCGGGAGTCCCAATGAGCAGTTCTTC. As protein: CASSLETSGSPNEQFF.

The V call is TRBV5-6, the J call TRBJ1-2, with D perhaps TRBD1 (6 bases). Germline values: CDR1 SGHDT, CDR2 YYEEEE. V was trimmed by 4 bases and J by 3 bases, leaving 10 bases between them. The CDR3 is 13 residues long. This CDR3 is CASSPQGDYGYTF. The CDR3 nucleotides read TGTGCCAGCAGCCCACAGGGAGACTATGGCTACACCTTC.

The DNA of the CDR3 is TGCGCCAGCAGTTTACAGGGAAGGAGCACTGAAGCTTTCTTT. The encoded protein is CASSLQGRSTEAFF. The gene calls are TRBV5-1 and TRBJ1-1, with D possibly TRBD1 on 6 matching bases. CDR1 is SGHRS and CDR2 is YFSETQ in the germline V gene. The CDR3 length is 14 residues. Between the trimmed V and J ends, which lost 5 bases and 4 bases, there was a span of 15 bases.

The chain carries TRBV18 and TRBJ1-2; TRBD1 might be the D (5 bases). CDR1 KGHSH and CDR2 LQKENI come from the germline V gene. CDR3 size: 17 residues. The ends were cut back, 2 bases at V and 7 bases at J, with 23 bases in the middle. The CDR3 nucleotides read TGTGCCAGCTCACCAAGCCAGCCCCAGGGCCGGGTGAGTGGCTACACCTTC. Translation: CASSPSQPQGRVSGYTF.

The rearrangement uses TRBV25-1 and TRBJ1-5; 8 bases line up with TRBD1. Germline V gene sequence: CDR1 MGHDK, CDR2 SYGVNS. This CDR3 is 15 amino acids long. Trimming took 5 bases from V and 2 from J; bases not matched to a gene: 5. This CDR3 is CASSPTDRGNQPQHF. For the CDR3, the DNA is TGTGCCAGCAGTCCAACGGACAGGGGCAATCAGCCCCAGCATTTT.

This sequence joins TRBV24-1 and TRBJ1-3; no definite D call. V was pared by 3 bases and J by 7 bases, with 3 bases between. The CDR3 sequence is 11 residues long. Germline-derived CDR1 and CDR2 are KGHDR and SFDVKD. The CDR3, as DNA: TGTGCCACCAGTGATGGCAACACCATATATTTT. Translation gives CATSDGNTIYF.

The CDR3 sequence is CAWSFQQGLDGYTF. DNA for the CDR3: TGTGCCTGGAGTTTCCAGCAGGGGCTCGATGGCTACACCTTC. This chain joins TRBV30 and TRBJ1-2, with D tentatively TRBD1 (6 bases). Germline V gives CDR1 GTSNPN, CDR2 SVGIG (reference sequence). V lost 2 bases and J 6 bases, leaving 16 bases between the germline ends. The CDR3 is made up of 14 amino acids.

The chain carries TRBV4-1 and TRBJ2-5; 9 nucleotides align to TRBD2. The CDR3 runs 16 residues. Germline assignment: CDR1 MGHRA and CDR2 YSYEKL. With 1 base clipped from V and 4 bases from J, the junction kept 7 bases outside the gene matches. This CDR3 reads CASSQAPGRGGETQYF. CDR3 in DNA: TGCGCCAGCAGCCAAGCCCCTGGGCGGGGGGGAGAGACCCAGTACTTC.

The V gene is TRBV7-2, the J gene TRBJ1-2, with 8 nucleotides matching TRBD1. J was trimmed by 0 bases and V by 4 bases; bases with no gene match: 1. The CDR3 is 14 residues long. CDR1 and CDR2 (germline): SGHTA, FQGNSA. CDR3 region: CASSSQGANYGYTF. The CDR3 DNA reads as TGTGCCAGCAGCTCACAGGGGGCTAACTATGGCTACACCTTC.

At least ten counts were recorded for this clone. The chain is built from TRBV9 and TRBJ2-2, with 7 bases aligning to TRBD1. This CDR3 is built from 16 residues. After removal of 4 bases from V and 0 bases from J, the junction contained 6 bases not matched to a gene. Germline CDR1 and CDR2: SGDLS and YYNGEE. The CDR3 coding sequence is TGTGCCAGCAGCCTCCGGGACAGTGCGAACACCGGGGAGCTGTTTTTT. It yields the protein CASSLRDSANTGELFF. The variable domain in full, with the rest retrieved from reference TRBV9 and TRBJ2-2, is DSGVTQTPKHLITATGQRVTLRCSPRSGDLSVYWYQQSLDQGLQFLIQYYNGEERAKGNILERFSAQQFPDLHSELNLSSLELGDSALYFCASSLRDSANTGELFFGEGSRLTVL.

The V gene is TRBV3-1 (or the pseudogene TRBV3-2), the J gene TRBJ2-6; TRBD2 aligns across 7 bases. The CDR3 is 17 residues long. Germline CDR1 reads LGHDT; CDR2 reads YNNKEL (reference sequence). V gave up 1 base and J gave up 1 base; unmatched junction bases: 4. The CDR3 nucleotides read TGTGCCAGCAGCCAAGTGGGGAGGGGATCTGGGGCCAACGTCCTGACTTTC. Its translation: CASSQVGRGSGANVLTF.

This clone showed up many times. The chain links TRBV3-1 (or the pseudogene TRBV3-2) to TRBJ1-3, with D uncertain. The CDR3 sequence is 15 residues long. The germline V and J ends were trimmed by 1 base and 0 bases, with 7 bases remaining between them. CDR1 is LGHDT and CDR2 is YNNKEL in the germline V gene (reference sequence). The CDR3 loop reads CASSQGPGSGNTIYF. The CDR3 nucleotides read TGTGCCAGCAGCCAAGGGCCGGGCTCTGGAAACACCATATATTTT.

This clone was seen a handful of times. The chain's CDR3 is CASSSYGQGTSIYQPQHF. The DNA of the CDR3 is TGTGCCAGCAGTTCCTACGGACAGGGGACATCTATTTATCAGCCCCAGCATTTT. V and J are TRBV6-2 or TRBV6-3 and TRBJ1-5; 9 nucleotides align to TRBD1. Germline V gene lookup returns CDR1 MNHEY and CDR2 SVGEGT. J gave up 5 bases and V 4 bases, and 15 bases lay outside the gene matches. The CDR3 extends over 18 amino acids.

This chain connects TRBV5-1 to TRBJ2-1, with 7 bases fitting TRBD2. V was pared by 5 bases and J by 7 bases, with 6 bases of the junction left unmatched. Germline V gives CDR1 SGHRS, CDR2 YFSETQ. The CDR3 spans 13 residues. CDR3: CASSWGRANEQFF. Here the CDR3 DNA reads TGCGCCAGCAGTTGGGGGAGGGCAAATGAGCAGTTCTTC.

The chain couples TRBV5-5 to TRBJ1-1, with D uncertain. The CDR3 covers 15 residues. Germline lookup yields CDR1 SGHKS and CDR2 YYEKEE (reference sequence). V lost 3 bases to trimming and J lost 1 base, with 13 bases between them. CDR3 amino acids: CASSSSGGRNTEAFF. In nucleotides, the CDR3 is TGTGCCAGCAGCTCTAGTGGTGGTAGGAACACTGAAGCTTTCTTT.

The rearrangement uses TRBV7-2 and TRBJ2-1; 9 positions match TRBD2. Germline CDR1 is SGHTA and CDR2 is FQGNSA. V lost 2 bases to trimming and J lost 4 bases; unmatched junction nucleotides: 9. The CDR3 runs to 17 residues. The CDR3 here is CASSLLSASGIYNEQFF. CDR3 sequence (DNA): TGTGCCAGCAGCTTACTCTCAGCTAGCGGGATTTACAATGAGCAGTTCTTC.

The chain is built from TRBV11-3 and TRBJ2-7; TRBD2 is a possible D gene (5 bases). The CDR3 is made up of 17 amino acids. Germline V gene lookup returns CDR1 SGHNT and CDR2 YENEEA. V was trimmed by 3 bases and J by 2 bases, leaving 20 bases between them. Here the CDR3 DNA reads TGTGCCAGCAGCTTCCCCTATCCCCGACTAACCCCCTACGAGCAGTACTTC. Translation gives CASSFPYPRLTPYEQYF.

The rearrangement links TRBV10-3 to TRBJ1-3; 7 nucleotides agree with TRBD1. The CDR3 has 17 amino acids. Germline lookup yields CDR1 ENHRY and CDR2 SYGVKD. The J segment lost 4 bases and the V segment lost 11 bases, leaving 20 bases of the junction unmatched. The CDR3 sequence is CASKQDGTAGGGNTIYF. CDR3 bases: TGTGCCTCCAAGCAAGACGGGACAGCGGGAGGAGGAAACACCATATATTTT.

The rearrangement links TRBV5-1 to TRBJ2-5, with 9 positions matching TRBD2. Looked up from germline, CDR1 is SGHRS and CDR2 is YFSETQ. V lost 0 bases, J lost 4 bases, and 13 bases stayed unmatched. The CDR3 is 18 amino acids. The CDR3 sequence: CASSLEWRGGHLAETQYF. The CDR3 region has the DNA TGCGCCAGCAGCTTGGAATGGCGGGGGGGCCATCTCGCAGAGACCCAGTACTTC.

The rearrangement joins TRBV3-1 (or the pseudogene TRBV3-2) to TRBJ2-2, with a tentative D call TRBD1 (5 bases). In germline, CDR1 is LGHDT, CDR2 YNNKEL (reference sequence). V was trimmed by 0 bases and J by 2 bases, leaving 10 bases between them. CDR3 length equals 16 residues. The CDR3 is CASSQEGQSNTGELFF. The CDR3 DNA is TGTGCCAGCAGCCAAGAGGGGCAGAGTAACACCGGGGAGCTGTTTTTT.

The chain has TRBV4-3 and TRBJ2-3; TRBD2 matches at 11 bases. Trimming removed 3 bases from V and 5 bases from J; junction bases left unmatched: 7. In germline, CDR1 is LGHNA, CDR2 YSLEER. The length of the CDR3 is 16 residues. Here the CDR3 reads CASSHRLAGLVDTQYF. The CDR3 DNA reads as TGCGCCAGCAGCCACCGACTAGCGGGGCTGGTAGATACGCAGTATTTT.

This chain uses TRBV2 with TRBJ1-1, with 10 bases fitting TRBD1. V lost 2 bases and J lost 2; bases outside the gene matches: 2. The length of the CDR3 is 15 residues. Germline CDR1 reads SNHLY; CDR2 reads FYNNEI. The CDR3, as DNA: TGTGCCAGCAGTGAAAGGACAGGGGGTAACACTGAAGCTTTCTTT. Its protein product is CASSERTGGNTEAFF.